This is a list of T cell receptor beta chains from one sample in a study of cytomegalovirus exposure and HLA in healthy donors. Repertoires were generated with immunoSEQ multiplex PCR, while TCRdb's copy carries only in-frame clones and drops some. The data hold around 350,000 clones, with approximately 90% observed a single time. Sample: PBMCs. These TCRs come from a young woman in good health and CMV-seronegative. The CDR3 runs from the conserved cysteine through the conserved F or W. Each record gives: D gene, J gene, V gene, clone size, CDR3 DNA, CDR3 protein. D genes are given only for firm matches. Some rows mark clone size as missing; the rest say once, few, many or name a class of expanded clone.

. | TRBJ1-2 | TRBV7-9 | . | TGTGCCAGCAGCCAAGCAGGGGCAACAGGCTACACCTTC | CASSQAGATGYTF
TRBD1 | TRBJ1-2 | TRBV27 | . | TGTGCCAGCAGTCGTCGGACAGGGGCCCCTAACTATGGCTACACCTTC | CASSRRTGAPNYGYTF
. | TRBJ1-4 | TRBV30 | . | TGTGCCTGGAGTGTTCGCGGGGGACTGTTTTTT | CAWSVRGGLFF
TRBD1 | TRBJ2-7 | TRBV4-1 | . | TGCGCCAGCAGCCCAGGGGGCGGCAGCTCCTACGAGCAGTACTTC | CASSPGGGSSYEQYF
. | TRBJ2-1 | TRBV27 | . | TGTGCCAGCAAAAGAGCGGCTAGCAGGTACAATGAGCAGTTCTTC | CASKRAASRYNEQFF
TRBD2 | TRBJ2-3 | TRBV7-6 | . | TGTGCCAGCAGCTTAGTTAAGGGGTCTAGCGGGGGCCCCACAGATACGCAGTATTTT | CASSLVKGSSGGPTDTQYF
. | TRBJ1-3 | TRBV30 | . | TGTGCCTGGTGCAGGGATACTGGAAACACCATATATTTT | CAWCRDTGNTIYF
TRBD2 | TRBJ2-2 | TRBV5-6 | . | TGTGCCAGCAGCTCGTCGGGGGGCGGGGAGCTGTTTTTT | CASSSSGGGELFF
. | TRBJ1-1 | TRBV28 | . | TGTGCCAGCAGAAGAGAAGGGGGCACTGAAGCTTTCTTT | CASRREGGTEAFF
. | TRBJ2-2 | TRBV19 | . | TGTGCCAGTAGTATCCCCGGGTTGCACACCGGGGAGCTGTTTTTT | CASSIPGLHTGELFF
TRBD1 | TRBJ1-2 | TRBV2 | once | TGTGCCAGCAGTGAACTTGAGGGGGCGCTTCTCGGCTACACCTTC | CASSELEGALLGYTF
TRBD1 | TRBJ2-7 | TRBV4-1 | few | TGCGCCAGCAGCCTTAGGACAGGGGGCTTCTACGAGCAGTACTTC | CASSLRTGGFYEQYF
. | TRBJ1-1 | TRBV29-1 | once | TGCAGCGTTCCCAAGGGGGAATCGGTAGCTTTCTTT | CSVPKGESVAFF
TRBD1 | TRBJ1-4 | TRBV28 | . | TGTGCCAGCAGATCGTCCGGGACAGGGGGAGAAAAACTGTTTTTT | CASRSSGTGGEKLFF
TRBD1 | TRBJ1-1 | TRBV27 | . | TGTGCCAGCACGGCGAGGGGGCGGAAGACTGAAGCTTTCTTT | CASTARGRKTEAFF
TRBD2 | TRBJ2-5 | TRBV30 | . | TGTGCCTGGGGGCGCGGGGGGGCATCAGAGACCCAGTACTTC | CAWGRGGASETQYF
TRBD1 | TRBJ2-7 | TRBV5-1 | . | TGCGCCAGCAGCTTAGGACAGGGGGTCTCCTACGAGCAGTACTTC | CASSLGQGVSYEQYF
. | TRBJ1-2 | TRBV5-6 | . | TGTGCCAGCAGCGTAGACAGGGGCTACACCTTC | CASSVDRGYTF
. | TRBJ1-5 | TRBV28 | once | TGTGCCAGCAGTTTGGTTCCGGGAAATCAGCCCCAGCATTTT | CASSLVPGNQPQHF
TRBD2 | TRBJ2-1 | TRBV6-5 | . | TGTGCCAGCAGTTTACGGGAGGGGGAGCAGTTCTTC | CASSLREGEQFF
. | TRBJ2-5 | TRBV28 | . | TGTGCCAGCAGCCCCCTACAGGGGAGGGAGACCCAGTACTTC | CASSPLQGRETQYF
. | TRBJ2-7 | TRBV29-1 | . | TGCAGCGTTGAAATGCGGGGTAAAGCCTACGAGCAGTACTTC | CSVEMRGKAYEQYF
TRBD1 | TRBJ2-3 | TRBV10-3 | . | TGTGCCTCAAGAGCAGGGGGCCATTCAGATACGCAGTATTTT | CASRAGGHSDTQYF
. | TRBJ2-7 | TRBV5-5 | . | TGTGCCAGCAGCCGAGGTGAGGGCGGGCACGAGCAGTACTTC | CASSRGEGGHEQYF
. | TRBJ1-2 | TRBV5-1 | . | TGCGCCAGCAGTTCCGGCGACTCTAACTATGGCTACACCTTC | CASSSGDSNYGYTF
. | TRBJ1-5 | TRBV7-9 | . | TGTGCCAGCAGCCCAACGGGACAGCCCCAGCATTTT | CASSPTGQPQHF
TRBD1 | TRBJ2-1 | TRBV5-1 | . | TGCGCCAGCAGCTCAAGGGACAGCAACTACAATGAGCAGTTCTTC | CASSSRDSNYNEQFF
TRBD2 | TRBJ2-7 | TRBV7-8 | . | TGTGCCAGCAGCTTAGTGAGGGGAGCGGGAGGACTGGACGAGCAGTACTTC | CASSLVRGAGGLDEQYF
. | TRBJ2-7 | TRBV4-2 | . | TGTGCCAGCAGCCAAGCTTCGACAGGGAGGTTTGTTACGTACGAGCAGTACTTC | CASSQASTGRFVTYEQYF
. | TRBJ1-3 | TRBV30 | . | TGTGCCTGGAGCCGACCGGGGGGAGGAAACACCATATATTTT | CAWSRPGGGNTIYF
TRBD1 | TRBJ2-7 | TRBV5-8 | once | TGTGCCAGCAGTTTTTATAAGACCGGGACAGGGACCAACGAGCAGTACTTC | CASSFYKTGTGTNEQYF